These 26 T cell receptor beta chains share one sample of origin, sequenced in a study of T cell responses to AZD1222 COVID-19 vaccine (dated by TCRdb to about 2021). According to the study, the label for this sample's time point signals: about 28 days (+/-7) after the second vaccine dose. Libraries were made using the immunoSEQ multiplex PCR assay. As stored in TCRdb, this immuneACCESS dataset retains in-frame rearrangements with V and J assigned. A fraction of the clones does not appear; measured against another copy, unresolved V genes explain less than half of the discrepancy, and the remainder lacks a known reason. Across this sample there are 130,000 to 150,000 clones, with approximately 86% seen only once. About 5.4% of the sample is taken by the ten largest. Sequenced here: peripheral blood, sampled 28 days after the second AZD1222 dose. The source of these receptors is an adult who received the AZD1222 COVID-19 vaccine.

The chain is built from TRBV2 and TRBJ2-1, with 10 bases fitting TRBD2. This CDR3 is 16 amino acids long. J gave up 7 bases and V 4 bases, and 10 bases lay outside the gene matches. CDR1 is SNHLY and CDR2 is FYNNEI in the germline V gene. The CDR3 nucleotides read TGTGCCAGCAGTGGGAATAAGCGGGGGGGCAGGAATGAGCAGTTCTTC. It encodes CASSGNKRGGRNEQFF.

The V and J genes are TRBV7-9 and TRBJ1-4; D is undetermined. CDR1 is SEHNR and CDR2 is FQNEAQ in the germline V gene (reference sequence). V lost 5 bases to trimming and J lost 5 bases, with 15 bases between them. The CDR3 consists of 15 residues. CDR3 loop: CASSPGLGNNEKLFF. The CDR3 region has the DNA TGTGCCAGCAGCCCCGGACTGGGCAACAATGAAAAACTGTTTTTT.

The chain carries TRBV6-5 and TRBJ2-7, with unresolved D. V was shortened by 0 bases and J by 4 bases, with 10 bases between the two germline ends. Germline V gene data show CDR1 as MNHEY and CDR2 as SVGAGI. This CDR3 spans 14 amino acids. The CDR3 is CASSYSVGLYEQYF. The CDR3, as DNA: TGTGCCAGCAGTTACTCGGTGGGATTATACGAGCAGTACTTC.

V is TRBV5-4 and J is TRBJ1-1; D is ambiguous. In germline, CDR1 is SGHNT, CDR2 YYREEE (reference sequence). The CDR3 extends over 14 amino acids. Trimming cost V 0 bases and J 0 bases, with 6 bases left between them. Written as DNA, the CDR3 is TGTGCCAGCAGCTTGGCGGGTATGAACACTGAAGCTTTCTTT. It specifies CASSLAGMNTEAFF.

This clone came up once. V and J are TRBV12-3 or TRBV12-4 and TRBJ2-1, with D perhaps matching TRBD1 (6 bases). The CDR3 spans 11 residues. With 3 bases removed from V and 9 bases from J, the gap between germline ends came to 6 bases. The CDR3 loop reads CASSFRGEQFF. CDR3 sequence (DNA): TGTGCCAGCAGTTTCAGGGGTGAGCAGTTCTTC.

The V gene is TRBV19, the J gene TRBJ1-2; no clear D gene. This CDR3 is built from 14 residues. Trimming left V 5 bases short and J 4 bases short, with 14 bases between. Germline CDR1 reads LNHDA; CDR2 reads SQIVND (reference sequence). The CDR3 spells CASSSGLEGYGYTF. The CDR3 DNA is TGTGCCAGTAGTTCGGGCCTGGAGGGCTATGGCTACACCTTC.

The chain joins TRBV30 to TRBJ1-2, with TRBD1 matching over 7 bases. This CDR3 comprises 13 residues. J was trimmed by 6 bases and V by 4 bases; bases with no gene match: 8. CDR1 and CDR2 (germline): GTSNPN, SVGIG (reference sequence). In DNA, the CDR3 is TGTGCCTGGAAGACAGGGCGGGTAAATGGCTACACCTTC. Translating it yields CAWKTGRVNGYTF.

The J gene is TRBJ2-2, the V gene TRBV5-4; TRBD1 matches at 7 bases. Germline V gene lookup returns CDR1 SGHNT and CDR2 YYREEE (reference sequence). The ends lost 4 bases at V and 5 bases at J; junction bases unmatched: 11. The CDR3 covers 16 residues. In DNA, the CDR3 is TGTGCCAGCAGCCCCTTTTTGAGGGGGCGAACCGGGGAGCTGTTTTTT. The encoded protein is CASSPFLRGRTGELFF.

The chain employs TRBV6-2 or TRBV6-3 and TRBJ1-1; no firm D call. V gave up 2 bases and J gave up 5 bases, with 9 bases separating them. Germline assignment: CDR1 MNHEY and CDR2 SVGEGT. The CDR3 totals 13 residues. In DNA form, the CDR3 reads TGTGCCAGCAGTTACGCAGAAGTTACTGAAGCTTTCTTT. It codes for CASSYAEVTEAFF.

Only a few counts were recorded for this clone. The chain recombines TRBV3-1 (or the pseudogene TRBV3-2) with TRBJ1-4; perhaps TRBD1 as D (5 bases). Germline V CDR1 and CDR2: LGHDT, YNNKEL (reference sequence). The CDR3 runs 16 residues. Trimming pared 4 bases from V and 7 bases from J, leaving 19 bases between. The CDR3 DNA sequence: TGTGCCAGCAGCCCCGCGACAGTTCTTTCGGGTGAAAAACTGTTTTTT. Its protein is CASSPATVLSGEKLFF.

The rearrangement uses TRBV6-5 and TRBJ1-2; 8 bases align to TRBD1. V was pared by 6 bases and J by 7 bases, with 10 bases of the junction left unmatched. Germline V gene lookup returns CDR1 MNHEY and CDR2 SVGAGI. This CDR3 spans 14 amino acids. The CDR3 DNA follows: TGTGCCAGCAGCCTGCACACCGGGACAGGTGGCTACACCTTC. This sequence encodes CASSLHTGTGGYTF.

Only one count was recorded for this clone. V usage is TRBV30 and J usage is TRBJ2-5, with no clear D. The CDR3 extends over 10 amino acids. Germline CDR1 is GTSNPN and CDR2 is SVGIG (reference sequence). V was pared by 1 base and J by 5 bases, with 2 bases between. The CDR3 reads CAWSAETQYF. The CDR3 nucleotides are TGTGCCTGGAGTGCTGAGACCCAGTACTTC.

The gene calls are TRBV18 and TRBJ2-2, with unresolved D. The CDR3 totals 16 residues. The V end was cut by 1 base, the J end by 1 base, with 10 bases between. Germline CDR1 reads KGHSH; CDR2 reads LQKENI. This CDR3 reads CASSPQQRQNTGELFF. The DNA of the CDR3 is TGTGCCAGCTCACCACAGCAGAGACAGAACACCGGGGAGCTGTTTTTT.

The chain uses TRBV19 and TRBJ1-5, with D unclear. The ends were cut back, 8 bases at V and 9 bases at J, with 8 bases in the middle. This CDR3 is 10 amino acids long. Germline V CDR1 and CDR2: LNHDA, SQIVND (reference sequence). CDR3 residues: CASGPLPQHF. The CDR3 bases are TGTGCCAGTGGACCTTTGCCCCAGCATTTT.

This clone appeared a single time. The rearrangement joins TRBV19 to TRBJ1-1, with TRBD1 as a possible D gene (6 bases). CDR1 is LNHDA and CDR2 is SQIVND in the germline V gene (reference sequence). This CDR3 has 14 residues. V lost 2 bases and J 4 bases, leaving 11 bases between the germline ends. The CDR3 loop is CASSINRVSTEAFF. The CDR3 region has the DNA TGTGCCAGTAGTATAAACAGGGTATCCACTGAAGCTTTCTTT.

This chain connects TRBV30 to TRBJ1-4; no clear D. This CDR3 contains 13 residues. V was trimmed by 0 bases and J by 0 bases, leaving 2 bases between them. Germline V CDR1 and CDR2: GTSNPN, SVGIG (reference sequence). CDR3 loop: CAWSVTTNEKLFF. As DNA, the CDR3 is TGTGCCTGGAGTGTAACAACTAATGAAAAACTGTTTTTT. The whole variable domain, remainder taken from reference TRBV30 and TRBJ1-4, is SQTIHQWPATLVQPVGSPLSLECTVEGTSNPNLYWYRQAAGRGLQLLFYSVGIGQISSEVPQNLSASRPQDRQFILSSKKLLLSDSGFYLCAWSVTTNEKLFFGSGTQLSVL.

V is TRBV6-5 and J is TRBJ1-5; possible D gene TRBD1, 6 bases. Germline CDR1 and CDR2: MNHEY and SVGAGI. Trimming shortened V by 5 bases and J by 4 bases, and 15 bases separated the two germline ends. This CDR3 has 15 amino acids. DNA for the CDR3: TGTGCCAGCAGTCCCCAAGACAGGAAAAATCAGCCCCAGCATTTT. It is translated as CASSPQDRKNQPQHF.

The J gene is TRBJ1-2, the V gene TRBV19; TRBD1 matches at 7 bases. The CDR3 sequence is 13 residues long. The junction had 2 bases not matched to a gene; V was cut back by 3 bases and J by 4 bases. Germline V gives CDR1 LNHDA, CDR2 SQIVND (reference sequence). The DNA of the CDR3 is TGTGCCAGTAGTATTTGGGACAGCTATGGCTACACCTTC. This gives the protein CASSIWDSYGYTF.

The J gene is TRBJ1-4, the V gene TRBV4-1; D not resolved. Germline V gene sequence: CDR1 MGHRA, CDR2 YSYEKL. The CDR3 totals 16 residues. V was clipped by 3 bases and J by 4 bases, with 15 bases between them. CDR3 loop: CASSHLFGQNNEKLFF. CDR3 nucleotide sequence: TGCGCCAGCAGCCACCTCTTCGGGCAGAATAATGAAAAACTGTTTTTT.

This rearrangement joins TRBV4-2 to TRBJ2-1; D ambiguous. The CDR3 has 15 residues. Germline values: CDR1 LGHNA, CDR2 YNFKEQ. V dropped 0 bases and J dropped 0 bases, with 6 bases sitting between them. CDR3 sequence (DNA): TGTGCCAGCAGCCAAGATTTTGTCTCCTACAATGAGCAGTTCTTC. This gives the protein CASSQDFVSYNEQFF.

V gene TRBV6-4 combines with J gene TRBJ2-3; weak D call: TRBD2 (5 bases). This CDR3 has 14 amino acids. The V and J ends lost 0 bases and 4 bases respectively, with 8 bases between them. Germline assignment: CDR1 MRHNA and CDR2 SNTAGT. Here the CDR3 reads CASSDSEVADTQYF. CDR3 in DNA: TGTGCCAGCAGTGACTCGGAGGTGGCAGATACGCAGTATTTT.

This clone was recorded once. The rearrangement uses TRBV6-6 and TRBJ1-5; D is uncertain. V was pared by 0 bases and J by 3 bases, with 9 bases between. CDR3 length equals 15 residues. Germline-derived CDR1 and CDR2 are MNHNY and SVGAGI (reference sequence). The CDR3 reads CASSYSIQFNQPQHF. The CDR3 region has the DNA TGTGCCAGCAGTTACTCGATTCAGTTCAATCAGCCCCAGCATTTT.

The CDR3 region is CAIRERGEADTQYF. The CDR3 DNA reads as TGTGCCATCAGGGAGCGGGGGGAGGCAGATACGCAGTATTTT. The chain links TRBV10-3 to TRBJ2-3; 9 bases match TRBD2. This CDR3 has 14 amino acids. V shed 6 bases and J 4 bases; nucleotides not matched to a gene: 5. Germline CDR1 ENHRY, CDR2 SYGVKD.

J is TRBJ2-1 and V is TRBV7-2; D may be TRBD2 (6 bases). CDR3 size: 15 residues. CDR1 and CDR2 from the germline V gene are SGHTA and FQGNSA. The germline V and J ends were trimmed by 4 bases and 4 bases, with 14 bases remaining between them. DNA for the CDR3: TGTGCCAGCAGCTACGACTCCGGGACTTACAATGAGCAGTTCTTC. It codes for CASSYDSGTYNEQFF.

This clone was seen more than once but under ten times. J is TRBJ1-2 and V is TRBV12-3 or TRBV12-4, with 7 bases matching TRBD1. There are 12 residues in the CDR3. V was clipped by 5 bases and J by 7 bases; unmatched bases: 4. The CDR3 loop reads CASSHAGGGYTF. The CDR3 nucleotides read TGTGCCAGCAGTCACGCAGGGGGTGGCTACACCTTC.

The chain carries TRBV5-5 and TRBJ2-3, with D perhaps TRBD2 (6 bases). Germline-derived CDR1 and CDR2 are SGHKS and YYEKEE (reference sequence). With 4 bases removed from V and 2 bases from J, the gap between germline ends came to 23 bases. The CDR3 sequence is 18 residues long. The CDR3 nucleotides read TGTGCCAGCAGCCTCCAAAACCACTGGGACTTCGACACAGATACGCAGTATTTT. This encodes CASSLQNHWDFDTDTQYF. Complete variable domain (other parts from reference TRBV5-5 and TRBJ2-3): DAGVTQSPTHLIKTRGQQVTLRCSPISGHKSVSWYQQVLGQGPQFIFQYYEKEERGRGNFPDRFSARQFPNYSSELNVNALLLGDSALYLCASSLQNHWDFDTDTQYFGPGTRLTVL.